The T cell receptor (beta chain) described here comes from a study of vaccination and CD4 T cells after COVID-19. This clonotype has just a few counts. The antigen is undetermined. The study sequenced cultured CD4+ T cell DNA using the Oncomine TCR Beta short-read assay. TCRdb re-called the PCR reads through MiXCR, storing one row per CDR3 protein. The sample includes about 15,000 distinct CDR3 sequences, approximately 50% of them seen just once. The CDR3 spans 14 residues. The ends were cut back, 6 bases at V and 2 bases at J, with 16 bases in the middle. CDR1 and CDR2 from the germline V gene are DFQATT and SNEGSKA (reference sequence). The treatment was: 10-day PBMC culture with coronavirus spike peptide pools or control peptides (ViraFEST assay).

The sequence was obtained from a human donor who had recovered from COVID-19. This specimen was CD4+ T cells from blood, cultured in vitro, taken before SARS-CoV-2 vaccination. V gene TRBV20-1 combines with J gene TRBJ1-2, with a possible D match to TRBD1 (6 bases). CDR3 sequence (DNA): TGCAGTGCCAAACAGACAGGATACAACTATGGCTACACCTTC. Residues: CSAKQTGYNYGYTF.